The rows below give T cell receptor beta chains drawn from one sample of a study of long-term antiretroviral therapy in people with HIV. TCRdb's table, derived via immunoSEQ multiplex PCR, lists solely in-frame clones and lacks some. The sample holds about 35,000 clones, about 70% seen once. Sequenced material: unsorted PBMCs, taken 3 years after starting antiretroviral therapy. Receptor source: a man aged 50-59 years with HIV. CDR3s include the opening cysteine and the closing phenylalanine or tryptophan. Fields, in order: clone size, J gene, D gene, V gene, CDR3 DNA, CDR3 protein. The D gene is left open where the match is weak. Expanded clones get a size class; other rows say once, few or many, or leave the size out.

clone size: medium-sized; J gene: TRBJ1-1; D gene: -; V gene: TRBV19; CDR3 DNA: TGTGCCAGTAGGGCGGGCGACACTGAAGCTTTCTTT; CDR3 protein: CASRAGDTEAFF
clone size: few; J gene: TRBJ2-2; D gene: -; V gene: TRBV19; CDR3 DNA: TGTGCCAGTAGTATAATAGCGTTAACCGGGGAGCTGTTTTTT; CDR3 protein: CASSIIALTGELFF
clone size: few; J gene: TRBJ2-7; D gene: TRBD1; V gene: TRBV5-1; CDR3 DNA: TGCGCCAGCAGCGAGGGGGCTACCTACGAGCAGTACTTC; CDR3 protein: CASSEGATYEQYF
clone size: -; J gene: TRBJ2-7; D gene: -; V gene: TRBV6-5; CDR3 DNA: TGTGCCAGCAGTACCCAGGGTGGGGGCCGCTACGAGCAGTACTTC; CDR3 protein: CASSTQGGGRYEQYF
clone size: few; J gene: TRBJ1-6; D gene: TRBD1; V gene: TRBV7-9; CDR3 DNA: TGTGCCAGCAGCTTAGGGACAGGGTTTTATAATTCACCCCTCCACTTT; CDR3 protein: CASSLGTGFYNSPLHF
clone size: -; J gene: TRBJ2-7; D gene: -; V gene: TRBV7-9; CDR3 DNA: TGTGCCAGCAGCTTAGCCGGGAGAAGGCACGAGCAGTACTTC; CDR3 protein: CASSLAGRRHEQYF
clone size: -; J gene: TRBJ1-3; D gene: -; V gene: TRBV27; CDR3 DNA: TGTGCCAGCAGTCCAAGTGCTGGAAACACCATATATTTT; CDR3 protein: CASSPSAGNTIYF
clone size: -; J gene: TRBJ2-5; D gene: -; V gene: TRBV6-5; CDR3 DNA: TGTGCCAGCAGCCCGATCGGGGGGACCCAGTACTTC; CDR3 protein: CASSPIGGTQYF
clone size: -; J gene: TRBJ2-7; D gene: -; V gene: TRBV2; CDR3 DNA: TGTGCCAGCTTGAAGGACGGAGCGGGCGAGCAGTACTTC; CDR3 protein: CASLKDGAGEQYF
clone size: few; J gene: TRBJ2-4; D gene: -; V gene: TRBV18; CDR3 DNA: TGTGCCAGCTCACAGGAAGCCAAAAACATTCAGTACTTC; CDR3 protein: CASSQEAKNIQYF
clone size: -; J gene: TRBJ2-6; D gene: TRBD2; V gene: TRBV9; CDR3 DNA: TGTGCCAGCAGCTTTAGCGGGGGGGCAACAGGGGCCAACGTCCTGACTTTC; CDR3 protein: CASSFSGGATGANVLTF
clone size: -; J gene: TRBJ2-2; D gene: -; V gene: TRBV11-2; CDR3 DNA: TGTGCCAGCAGCTGGGGTAGCAGGGCCAATTTAGTGCCCGGGGAGCTGTTTTTT; CDR3 protein: CASSWGSRANLVPGELFF
clone size: -; J gene: TRBJ2-7; D gene: TRBD1; V gene: TRBV29-1; CDR3 DNA: TGCAGCGGCGGACAGGGGCCTAGCGAGCAGTACTTC; CDR3 protein: CSGGQGPSEQYF
clone size: -; J gene: TRBJ2-2; D gene: -; V gene: TRBV7-7; CDR3 DNA: TGTGCCAGCAGCTTAGGGGTCGGGGAGCTGTTTTTT; CDR3 protein: CASSLGVGELFF
clone size: -; J gene: TRBJ2-7; D gene: -; V gene: TRBV6-6; CDR3 DNA: TGTGCCAGCAGTTACTTTGGGTTTGGGTACGAGCAGTACTTC; CDR3 protein: CASSYFGFGYEQYF
clone size: once; J gene: TRBJ2-5; D gene: -; V gene: TRBV7-8; CDR3 DNA: TGTGCCAGCAGCTTAGGACGGGCCAGTCAAGAGACCCAGTACTTC; CDR3 protein: CASSLGRASQETQYF
clone size: few; J gene: TRBJ1-2; D gene: -; V gene: TRBV2; CDR3 DNA: TGTGCCAGCAGTGAGTTAAGGGTTCAGGGCTACACCTTC; CDR3 protein: CASSELRVQGYTF
clone size: -; J gene: TRBJ2-3; D gene: -; V gene: TRBV9; CDR3 DNA: TGTGCCAGCAGCGTAGTGGGGGCAGATACGCAGTATTTT; CDR3 protein: CASSVVGADTQYF
clone size: -; J gene: TRBJ2-3; D gene: TRBD2; V gene: TRBV5-8; CDR3 DNA: TGTGCCAGCAGCTTGCCTAGCGGTTATAGCACAGATACGCAGTATTTT; CDR3 protein: CASSLPSGYSTDTQYF
clone size: -; J gene: TRBJ2-5; D gene: -; V gene: TRBV7-2; CDR3 DNA: TGTGCCAGCAGCTTAGCCCCTGCGAAGGGAACGGAGACCCAGTACTTC; CDR3 protein: CASSLAPAKGTETQYF
clone size: -; J gene: TRBJ2-1; D gene: -; V gene: TRBV29-1; CDR3 DNA: TGCAGCGTGCGCGACCCGGACTCAAGTAATGAGCAGTTCTTC; CDR3 protein: CSVRDPDSSNEQFF
clone size: -; J gene: TRBJ2-4; D gene: -; V gene: TRBV2; CDR3 DNA: TGTGCCAGCAGCCTGAATACAAACATTCAGTACTTC; CDR3 protein: CASSLNTNIQYF
clone size: -; J gene: TRBJ2-3; D gene: -; V gene: TRBV6-6; CDR3 DNA: TGTGCCAGCCTGCGCACAGATACGCAGTATTTT; CDR3 protein: CASLRTDTQYF
clone size: few; J gene: TRBJ2-7; D gene: -; V gene: TRBV7-2; CDR3 DNA: TGTGCCAGCAGCTCCTTTCCTCGGGTCACGCAGGCCGAGCAGTACTTC; CDR3 protein: CASSSFPRVTQAEQYF
clone size: -; J gene: TRBJ2-7; D gene: TRBD1; V gene: TRBV5-1; CDR3 DNA: TGCGCCAGCTCAACCCTGGGCTTACAGGGGGTCGAGCAGTACTTC; CDR3 protein: CASSTLGLQGVEQYF
clone size: -; J gene: TRBJ2-6; D gene: -; V gene: TRBV4-1; CDR3 DNA: TGCGCCAGCAGCCCCACAGGCCCCTCTGGGGCCAACGTCCTGACTTTC; CDR3 protein: CASSPTGPSGANVLTF
clone size: -; J gene: TRBJ2-1; D gene: -; V gene: TRBV7-6; CDR3 DNA: TGTGCCAGCAGCTCCCGCTACAATGAGCAGTTCTTC; CDR3 protein: CASSSRYNEQFF
clone size: -; J gene: TRBJ2-2; D gene: TRBD2; V gene: TRBV7-9; CDR3 DNA: TGTGCCAGCAGCTTACTAGCGGAGACCGGGGAGCTGTTTTTT; CDR3 protein: CASSLLAETGELFF
clone size: -; J gene: TRBJ1-4; D gene: -; V gene: TRBV7-2; CDR3 DNA: TGTGCCAGCAGCCCGCAGGGGGAAAAACTGTTTTTT; CDR3 protein: CASSPQGEKLFF
clone size: few; J gene: TRBJ1-5; D gene: -; V gene: TRBV7-8; CDR3 DNA: TGTGCCAGCAGCTTATCCCGAGGATGGGAGCGCAATCAGCCCCAGCATTTT; CDR3 protein: CASSLSRGWERNQPQHF
clone size: -; J gene: TRBJ2-3; D gene: -; V gene: TRBV2; CDR3 DNA: TGTGCCAGCAGTACGACAGGAGATACGCAGTATTTT; CDR3 protein: CASSTTGDTQYF
clone size: -; J gene: TRBJ1-4; D gene: TRBD1; V gene: TRBV4-3; CDR3 DNA: TGCGCCAGCAGCCTCGGCTCGACAGGGAATGAAAAACTGTTTTTT; CDR3 protein: CASSLGSTGNEKLFF
clone size: -; J gene: TRBJ2-1; D gene: TRBD2; V gene: TRBV30; CDR3 DNA: TGTGCCTGGAGTTCAGTAGCGGGAGCTTATGAGCAGTTCTTC; CDR3 protein: CAWSSVAGAYEQFF
clone size: -; J gene: TRBJ2-1; D gene: TRBD2; V gene: TRBV9; CDR3 DNA: TGTGCCAGCAGCGTAGGTCCTAGCGGTTACAATGAGCAGTTCTTC; CDR3 protein: CASSVGPSGYNEQFF
clone size: -; J gene: TRBJ2-3; D gene: TRBD2; V gene: TRBV5-1; CDR3 DNA: TGCGCCAGCAGCCAAGGGACTAGCGGAAATATCATTCCAGATACGCAGTATTTT; CDR3 protein: CASSQGTSGNIIPDTQYF